This entry concerns a single TCR beta chain. Its antigen is still unknown. The record has no base qualities; no much larger clone is one base away. These data originate in a study of blood T cell repertoires in COVID-19 (dated by TCRdb to about 2020). Regarding the study in general: Samples covering the acute and convalescent phases of COVID-19 were provided by collaborators in the United States, Italy and Spain. Nearly every sample came with metadata listing a de-identified subject ID, COVID-19 status, age in years and sex. The repertoires were released in a freely available public database intended as a resource for research on the immune response to SARS-CoV-2. Samples came from the ongoing ImmuneRACE study (first 160 participants) plus 1,254 subjects from 6 global collaborators. The dataset comprised deeply sampled blood TCRbeta repertoires from subjects exposed to, actively infected with, or recovered from COVID-19. The prospective study material was composed of cDNA or gDNA derived from T cells, B-cell-depleted T cells, or PBMCs. Where available, HLA class I and class II types were taken from metadata supplied by the sample provider and were not determined by assay-based typing. Results and caveats for the whole study, not just this receptor: The amount of clinical and demographic metadata varied by source and participant and was provided uncurated.

TCRbeta CDR3 regions were amplified from genomic DNA using the immunoSEQ Assay, a bias-controlled multiplex PCR. As for how the authors treated the data: Nucleated cell counts per sample were estimated from amplification of reference gene primers within the assay. To quantify the absolute abundance of each unique TCRbeta CDR3 rearrangement, sequence reads were collapsed and filtered. Productive Simpson clonality was computed per sample as the square root of Simpson's diversity index over productive rearrangements. TCRdb's version of the immuneACCESS table is confined to in-frame rearrangements and falls short of the full clone set. An unresolved V gene accounts for under half of the shortfall where checked; the remainder is of unknown origin. From that table come the V and J calls and clone size; the DNA was used to work out D and trimming. The sample profile shows around 260,000 clones; 80% to 90% of them were found once. The ten biggest clones cover 4% to 4.5% of the sample.

Including the terminal cysteine and phenylalanine, the CDR3 comprises 13 residues. Only the CDR3 part of the read is kept: 39 bases, read in frame from the first base. Relative to germline, V is 2 bases shorter and J is 8 bases shorter, with 15 bases between their ends. For CDR1 and CDR2, the germline V gene lists SQVTM and ANQGSEA. Enrolling through a virtual design, the prospective study's participants ranged in age from roughly 18 to 89 years and lived across 24 United States geographic areas. In the prospective study, participants were assigned to cohorts based on the clinical history participants reported in a screening survey and a study questionnaire. ImmuneRACE Cohort 3 recovered participants were defined by two consecutive negative NP/OP PCR tests, healthcare professional clearance, or symptom resolution. Mobile phlebotomists in the prospective study collected whole blood, serum and a nasopharyngeal or oropharyngeal swab from every participant. Over a roughly 2-month period, participants in the prospective study had the option of providing additional blood draws and questionnaires. Before DNA extraction, prospective study blood samples were shipped either frozen or at room temperature.

Recombination linked TRBV29-1 to TRBJ1-1, with the D segment identity uncertain. Sequenced input: PBMCs or T cells enriched from blood (not recorded which). This TCR was sampled from a woman aged 30 to 39 who had recovered from COVID-19. The nucleotide sequence reads as follows: TGCAGCGTTGAACTTGGGAGTGCGGCGGAAGCTTTCTTT. Its translation reads: CSVELGSAAEAFF.